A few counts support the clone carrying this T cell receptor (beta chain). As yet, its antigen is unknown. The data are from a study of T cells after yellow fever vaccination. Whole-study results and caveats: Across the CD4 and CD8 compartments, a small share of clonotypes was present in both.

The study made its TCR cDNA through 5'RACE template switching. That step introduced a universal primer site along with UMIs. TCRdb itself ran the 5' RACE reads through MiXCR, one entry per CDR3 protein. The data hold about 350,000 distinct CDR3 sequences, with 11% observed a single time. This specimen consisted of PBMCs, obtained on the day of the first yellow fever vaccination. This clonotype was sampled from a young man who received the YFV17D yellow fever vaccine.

CDR3 protein: CASSLTGRGETQYF. In DNA form, the CDR3 reads TGTGCCAGCAGCTTGACGGGGAGAGGCGAGACCCAGTACTTC. V and J are TRBV7-7 and TRBJ2-5; possibly TRBD2 for D (5 bases). This CDR3 comprises 14 residues. Per the germline V gene, CDR1 is SSHAT and CDR2 is FNYEAQ (reference sequence). Trimming stripped 3 bases from V and 5 bases from J, with 13 bases between.